The 10 T cell receptor beta chains in this list originate from one sample, sequenced in a study of CD8 T cells in ankylosing spondylitis (dated by TCRdb to about 2017). The library came from 5' RACE. Sequencing was carried out with an Illumina HiSeq 2500. TCRdb took the public reads, trimmed them with fastp at Q25, ran MiXCR for clone calling and kept in-frame beta chains. CDR3 protein sequences are deduplicated, and each keeps its most common genes and DNA. The sample contains about 150,000 distinct CDR3 sequences, approximately 32% of them found a single time. Jointly, the top ten make up around 6.2% of the sample. The sequenced sample consisted of synovial fluid, either unsorted or a sorted T cell fraction (not recorded which). These receptors were taken from a male donor with ankylosing spondylitis.

This sequence joins TRBV29-1 and TRBJ1-1, with 7 nucleotides matching TRBD1. Germline V CDR1 and CDR2: SQVTM, ANQGSEA. The CDR3 totals 13 residues. V dropped 0 bases and J dropped 6; count of bases not matched to a gene: 4. CDR3 DNA sequence: TGCAGCGTTGAAGAGACAGGGACCGCTGAAGCTTTCTTT. Translation: CSVEETGTAEAFF.

V is TRBV16 and J is TRBJ1-1; no definite D call. This CDR3 is built from 12 residues. Trimming left V 1 base short and J 6 bases short, with 6 bases between. Germline-derived CDR1 and CDR2 are KGHSY and FQNENV. The CDR3 sequence: CASSQWTAEAFF. DNA for the CDR3: TGTGCCAGCAGCCAATGGACGGCTGAAGCTTTCTTT.

The genes are TRBV19 and TRBJ2-7, with 9 positions matching TRBD1. V was pared by 4 bases and J by 5 bases, with 9 bases of the junction left unmatched. The CDR3 loop spans 15 amino acids. Germline CDR1 and CDR2: LNHDA and SQIVND (reference sequence). This CDR3 is CASSTPGQGLNEQYF. CDR3 in DNA: TGTGCCAGTAGTACGCCGGGACAGGGATTAAACGAGCAGTACTTC. The whole variable domain, filled in from reference TRBV19 and TRBJ2-7, reads DGGITQSPKYLFRKEGQNVTLSCEQNLNHDAMYWYRQDPGQGLRLIYYSQIVNDFQKGDIAEGYSVSREKKESFPLTVTSAQKNPTAFYLCASSTPGQGLNEQYFGPGTRLTVT.

In its sample, this clonotype was seen a few times. The chain employs TRBV29-1 and TRBJ1-1; D call uncertain. The CDR3 extends over 10 amino acids. V lost 3 bases and J lost 11, with 10 bases in between. CDR1 is SQVTM, CDR2 ANQGSEA, per germline. Written as DNA, the CDR3 is TGCAGCGTTGACCAGGTTGTGGCTTTCTTT. This translates into CSVDQVVAFF.

The J gene is TRBJ2-1, the V gene TRBV7-2; D is ambiguous. The CDR3 contains 15 residues. Germline loops: CDR1 SGHTA, CDR2 FQGNSA. V shed 1 base and J shed 5 bases, with 12 bases lying between them. CDR3 residues: CASSLGLSPNNEQFF. In nucleotides, the CDR3 is TGTGCCAGCAGCTTAGGACTCTCTCCAAACAATGAGCAGTTCTTC.

This clonotype has a handful of counts. The rearrangement joins TRBV18 to TRBJ1-1; 10 nucleotides match TRBD1. The CDR3 is 14 residues long. Trimming removed 8 bases from V and 5 bases from J; junction bases left unmatched: 8. Germline loops: CDR1 KGHSH, CDR2 LQKENI. CDR3 sequence (DNA): TGTGCCAGCCTCCGGGACAGGGGACAAACTGAAGCTTTCTTT. This gives the protein CASLRDRGQTEAFF.

The rearrangement joins TRBV6-2 or TRBV6-3 to TRBJ2-2, with no clear D. V was trimmed by 6 bases and J by 2 bases, leaving 10 bases between them. This CDR3 contains 14 residues. Per germline, CDR1 MNHEY and CDR2 SVGEGT. The chain's CDR3 is CASRATANTGELFF. The CDR3 bases are TGTGCCAGCAGGGCGACGGCCAACACCGGGGAGCTGTTTTTT.

The chain employs TRBV12-5 and TRBJ2-5; the D gene is possibly TRBD2 (5 bases). This CDR3 comprises 15 residues. V was clipped by 1 base and J by 1 base, with 10 bases between them. From germline, CDR1 is LGHNT and CDR2 FRNRAP. The CDR3 region is CASGLGTGIQETQYF. In nucleotides, the CDR3 is TGTGCTAGTGGTTTGGGGACGGGGATCCAAGAGACCCAGTACTTC.

This clonotype has only a few counts. The chain couples TRBV11-2 to TRBJ2-7; 8 bases line up with TRBD2. This CDR3 is 19 amino acids long. The germline V gene encodes CDR1 SGHAT and CDR2 FQNNGV. Trimming took 5 bases from V and 2 from J; bases not matched to a gene: 20. CDR3 DNA: TGTGCCAGCAGCCCCGCCCGACTAGCGCCTATACGAGACACCTACGAGCAGTACTTC. The encoded protein is CASSPARLAPIRDTYEQYF.

This clonotype was seen at least ten times. The chain couples TRBV5-5 to TRBJ1-5; D might be TRBD1 (5 bases). Germline V gene lookup returns CDR1 SGHKS and CDR2 YYEKEE (reference sequence). The CDR3 is 16 residues long. The V and J ends lost 0 bases and 1 base respectively, with 11 bases between them. CDR3 amino acids: CASSLASGMSNQPQHF. For the CDR3, the DNA is TGTGCCAGCAGCTTGGCCTCAGGGATGAGCAATCAGCCCCAGCATTTT.